Below, 15 T cell receptor beta chains from the same sample are listed, as sequenced in a study of graft-versus-host responses after intestinal transplantation. Measured with immunoSEQ multiplex PCR; TCRdb has only the in-frame clones, and not every one. The profile shows around 96,000 clones, around 90% of them singletons. For these receptors, no antigen is known. Specimen: unstimulated CD4+ T cells sorted from spleen or lymph node cells, collected before intestinal transplant. These receptors all come from a human donor who received an intestinal transplant.

The chain joins TRBV5-1 to TRBJ2-7; 9 positions agree with TRBD1. The germline V gene has CDR1 SGHRS and CDR2 YFSETQ. The V and J ends lost 3 bases and 6 bases, in that order; junction bases with no gene match: 7. This CDR3 is built from 14 residues. CDR3 nucleotide sequence: TGCGCCAGCAGCTACGGGACAGGGCCCACCGAGCAGTACTTC. Protein product: CASSYGTGPTEQYF.

The V and J genes are TRBV29-1 and TRBJ2-7, with a tentative D call TRBD2 (5 bases). CDR1 SQVTM and CDR2 ANQGSEA come from the germline V gene. V lost 3 bases, J lost 1 base, and 10 bases lay in between. The CDR3 has 13 amino acids. CDR3 loop: CSVDERLSYEQYF. The CDR3 coding sequence is TGCAGCGTTGATGAGCGACTATCCTACGAGCAGTACTTC.

This clone was recorded a few times. J is TRBJ1-4 and V is TRBV5-1, with TRBD1 as a possible D gene (5 bases). CDR1 and CDR2 from the germline V gene are SGHRS and YFSETQ. Trimming pared 0 bases from V and 8 bases from J, leaving 14 bases between. The CDR3 loop spans 15 amino acids. CDR3 in DNA: TGCGCCAGCAGCTTGGCTTTCCAGGGTGGGGAAAAACTGTTTTTT. It specifies CASSLAFQGGEKLFF.

The J gene is TRBJ2-7, the V gene TRBV19, with 9 positions matching TRBD1. Germline V gene data show CDR1 as LNHDA and CDR2 as SQIVND (reference sequence). V lost 4 bases, J lost 2 bases, and 3 bases stayed unmatched. This CDR3 region has 14 residues. The CDR3 loop reads CASSTGQGPYEQYF. The CDR3 DNA reads as TGTGCCAGTAGTACTGGACAGGGGCCCTACGAGCAGTACTTC.

CDR3 sequence (DNA): TGTGCCAGTACATCACATCGGGGGGACACTGAAGCTTTCTTT. Translation gives CASTSHRGDTEAFF. The V gene is TRBV19, the J gene TRBJ1-1, with D tentatively TRBD1 (5 bases). V was trimmed by 7 bases and J by 3 bases, leaving 15 bases between them. CDR1 LNHDA and CDR2 SQIVND come from the germline V gene (reference sequence). The CDR3 covers 14 residues.

The chain recombines TRBV7-2 with TRBJ1-3; 9 bases match TRBD1. Germline CDR1 SGHTA, CDR2 FQGNSA. The CDR3 contains 15 residues. V lost 4 bases to trimming and J lost 1 base; unmatched junction nucleotides: 2. This CDR3 reads CASSSDRGSGNTIYF. The CDR3 DNA follows: TGTGCCAGCAGCTCTGACAGGGGGTCTGGAAACACCATATATTTT.

J is TRBJ2-3 and V is TRBV9, with 7 bases lining up with TRBD2. J was trimmed by 1 base and V by 2 bases; bases with no gene match: 7. Germline V gene data show CDR1 as SGDLS and CDR2 as YYNGEE. The CDR3 runs 16 residues. CDR3 in DNA: TGTGCCAGCAGCGTGGACTCTAGCGGTCGCACAGATACGCAGTATTTT. This codes for CASSVDSSGRTDTQYF.

The chain couples TRBV18 to TRBJ1-1, with a possible D match to TRBD1 (5 bases). This CDR3 has 16 amino acids. Germline loops: CDR1 KGHSH, CDR2 LQKENI. V lost 3 bases and J 6 bases, leaving 20 bases between the germline ends. This chain's CDR3 is CASSPRLQGVIPEAFF. DNA of the CDR3: TGTGCCAGCTCACCGAGGCTACAAGGGGTTATCCCTGAAGCTTTCTTT.

V gene TRBV5-4 combines with J gene TRBJ2-3; D is unclear. Germline V CDR1 and CDR2: SGHNT, YYREEE (reference sequence). The CDR3 totals 12 residues. V lost 4 bases and J 6 bases, leaving 9 bases between the germline ends. In DNA, the CDR3 is TGTGCCAGCAGCCCCCAGAGGGATACGCAGTATTTT. Encoded protein: CASSPQRDTQYF.

The chain combines TRBV28 with TRBJ1-6; possible D gene TRBD1, 5 bases. CDR3 length: 16 residues. The V end lost 1 base, the J end lost 6 bases, and 13 bases lay between the germline ends. Germline CDR1 MDHEN, CDR2 SYDVKM. CDR3 DNA: TGTGCCAGCAGTTTATCAGGGACTGGGGGTAATTCACCCCTCCACTTT. Protein product: CASSLSGTGGNSPLHF.

The V and J genes are TRBV6-5 and TRBJ1-3; no firm D call. The V end lost 0 bases, the J end lost 0 bases, and 9 bases lay between the germline ends. CDR1 is MNHEY and CDR2 is SVGAGI in the germline V gene. CDR3 length: 16 residues. In DNA form, the CDR3 reads TGTGCCAGCAGTTACTCAGCGCCGGTCTCTGGAAACACCATATATTTT. This encodes CASSYSAPVSGNTIYF.

The V and J genes are TRBV6-6 and TRBJ2-1, with a possible D match to TRBD2 (7 bases). This CDR3 has 15 amino acids. CDR1 is MNHNY and CDR2 is SVGAGI in the germline V gene (reference sequence). V was trimmed by 2 bases and J by 4 bases, leaving 12 bases between them. CDR3 residues: CASSYRGGLYNEQFF. In DNA form, the CDR3 reads TGTGCCAGCAGTTACAGGGGGGGCCTATACAATGAGCAGTTCTTC.

This chain connects TRBV14 to TRBJ1-3; tentative D call: TRBD1 (6 bases). This CDR3 has 16 residues. V was clipped by 5 bases and J by 1 base, with 15 bases between them. CDR1 and CDR2 (germline): SGHDN, FVKESK. The CDR3 region has the DNA TGTGCCAGCAGCAGGGACATCCGAGGGTCTGGAAACACCATATATTTT. Its translation: CASSRDIRGSGNTIYF.

The chain carries TRBV12-5 and TRBJ1-5, with D perhaps TRBD1 (5 bases). The germline CDR1 and CDR2 sequences are LGHNT and FRNRAP. Trimming took 3 bases from V and 1 from J, leaving 13 bases between them. The CDR3 has 16 amino acids. The CDR3 DNA is TGTGCTAGTGGTTTAAGGTTGACAGAAAGCAATCAGCCCCAGCATTTT. Residues: CASGLRLTESNQPQHF.

This chain uses TRBV9 with TRBJ2-3, with 11 bases matching TRBD2. The ends lost 4 bases at V and 5 bases at J; junction bases unmatched: 3. Germline values: CDR1 SGDLS, CDR2 YYNGEE. The CDR3 spans 14 residues. The CDR3 is CASSFLAGGDTQYF. DNA of the CDR3: TGTGCCAGCAGCTTCCTAGCGGGGGGAGATACGCAGTATTTT.